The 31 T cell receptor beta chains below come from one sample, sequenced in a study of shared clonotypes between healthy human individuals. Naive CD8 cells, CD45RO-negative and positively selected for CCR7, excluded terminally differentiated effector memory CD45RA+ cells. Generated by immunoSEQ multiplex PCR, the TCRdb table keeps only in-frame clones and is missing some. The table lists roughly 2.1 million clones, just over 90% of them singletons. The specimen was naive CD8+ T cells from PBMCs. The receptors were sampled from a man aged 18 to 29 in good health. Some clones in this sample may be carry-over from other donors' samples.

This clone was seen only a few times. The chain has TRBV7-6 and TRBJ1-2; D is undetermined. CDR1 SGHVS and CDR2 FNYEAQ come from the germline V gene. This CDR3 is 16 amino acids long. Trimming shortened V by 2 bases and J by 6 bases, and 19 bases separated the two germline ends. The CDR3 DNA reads TGTGCCAGCAGCTTAACCCCGGACCGATTCACAGATGGCTACACCTTC. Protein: CASSLTPDRFTDGYTF.

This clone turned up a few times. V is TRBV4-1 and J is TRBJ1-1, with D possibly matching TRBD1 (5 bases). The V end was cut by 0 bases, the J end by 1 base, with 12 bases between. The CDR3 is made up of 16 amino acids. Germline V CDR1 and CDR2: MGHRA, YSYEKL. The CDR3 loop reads CASSQDSWGTNTEAFF. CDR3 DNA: TGCGCCAGCAGCCAAGATTCGTGGGGGACGAACACTGAAGCTTTCTTT.

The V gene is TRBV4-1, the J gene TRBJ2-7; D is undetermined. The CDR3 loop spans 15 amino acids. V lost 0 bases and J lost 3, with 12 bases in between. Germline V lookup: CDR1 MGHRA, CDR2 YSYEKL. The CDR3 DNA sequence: TGCGCCAGCAGCCAAGAACCCGGACGCCGCTACGAGCAGTACTTC. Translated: CASSQEPGRRYEQYF.

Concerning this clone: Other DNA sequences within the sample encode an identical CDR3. The CDR3 loop is CASSQEGLYEQYF. CDR3 in DNA: TGCGCCAGCAGCCAAGAAGGTTTGTACGAGCAGTACTTC. V is TRBV4-1 and J is TRBJ2-7; D call uncertain. In germline, CDR1 is MGHRA, CDR2 YSYEKL. Trimming shortened V by 0 bases and J by 4 bases, and 7 bases separated the two germline ends. The CDR3 spans 13 residues.

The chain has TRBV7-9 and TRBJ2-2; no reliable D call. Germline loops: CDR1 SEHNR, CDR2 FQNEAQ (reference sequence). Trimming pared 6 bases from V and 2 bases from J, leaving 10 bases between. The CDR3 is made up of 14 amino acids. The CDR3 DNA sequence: TGTGCCAGCAGACCGAACCTAAACACCGGGGAGCTGTTTTTT. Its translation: CASRPNLNTGELFF.

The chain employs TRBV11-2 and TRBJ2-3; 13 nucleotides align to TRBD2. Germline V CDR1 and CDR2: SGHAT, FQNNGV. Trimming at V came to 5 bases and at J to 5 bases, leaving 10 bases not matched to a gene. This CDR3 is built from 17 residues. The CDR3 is CASSPPLAGGGLDTQYF. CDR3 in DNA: TGTGCCAGCAGCCCTCCACTAGCGGGAGGGGGGCTAGATACGCAGTATTTT.

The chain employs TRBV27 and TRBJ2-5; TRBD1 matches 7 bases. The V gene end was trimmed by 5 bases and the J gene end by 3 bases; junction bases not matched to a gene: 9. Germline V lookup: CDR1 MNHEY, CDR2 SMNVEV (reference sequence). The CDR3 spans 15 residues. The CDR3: CASSHGTVLEETQYF. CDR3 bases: TGTGCCAGCAGTCACGGGACAGTACTCGAAGAGACCCAGTACTTC.

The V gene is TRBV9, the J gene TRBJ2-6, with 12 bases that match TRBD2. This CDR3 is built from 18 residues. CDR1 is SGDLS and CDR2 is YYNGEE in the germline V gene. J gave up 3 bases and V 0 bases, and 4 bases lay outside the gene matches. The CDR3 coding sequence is TGTGCCAGCAGCGTAGCGCTAGCGGGAGGGGTTGGGGCCAACGTCCTGACTTTC. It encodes CASSVALAGGVGANVLTF. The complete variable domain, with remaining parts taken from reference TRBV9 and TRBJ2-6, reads DSGVTQTPKHLITATGQRVTLRCSPRSGDLSVYWYQQSLDQGLQFLIQYYNGEERAKGNILERFSAQQFPDLHSELNLSSLELGDSALYFCASSVALAGGVGANVLTFGAGSRLTVL.

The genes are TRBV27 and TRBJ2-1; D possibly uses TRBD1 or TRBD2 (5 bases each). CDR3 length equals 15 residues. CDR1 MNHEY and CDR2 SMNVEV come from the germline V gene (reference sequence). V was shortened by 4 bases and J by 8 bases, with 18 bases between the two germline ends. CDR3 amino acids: CASSSYSGASDEQFF. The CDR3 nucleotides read TGTGCCAGCAGTTCTTACTCCGGGGCCTCCGATGAGCAGTTCTTC.

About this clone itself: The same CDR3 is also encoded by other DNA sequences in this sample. The CDR3 is CASSLGQGGSYEQYF. The DNA of the CDR3 is TGTGCCAGCAGCTTGGGGCAGGGGGGCTCCTACGAGCAGTACTTC. The chain couples TRBV5-4 to TRBJ2-7; maybe TRBD1 (7 bases). V dropped 0 bases and J dropped 0 bases, with 10 bases sitting between them. Germline V lookup: CDR1 SGHNT, CDR2 YYREEE (reference sequence). The CDR3 spans 15 residues.

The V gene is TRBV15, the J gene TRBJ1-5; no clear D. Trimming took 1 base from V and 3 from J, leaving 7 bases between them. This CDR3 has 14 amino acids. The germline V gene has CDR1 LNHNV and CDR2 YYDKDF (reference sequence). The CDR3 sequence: CATSRAQSNQPQHF. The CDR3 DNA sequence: TGTGCCACCAGCAGAGCTCAGTCCAATCAGCCCCAGCATTTT.

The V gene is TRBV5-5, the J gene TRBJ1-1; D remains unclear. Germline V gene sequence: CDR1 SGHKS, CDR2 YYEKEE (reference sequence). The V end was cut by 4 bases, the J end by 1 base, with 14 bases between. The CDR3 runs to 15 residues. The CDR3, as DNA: TGTGCCAGCAGCCCCCCCCCGCGGGGGAACACTGAAGCTTTCTTT. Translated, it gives CASSPPPRGNTEAFF.

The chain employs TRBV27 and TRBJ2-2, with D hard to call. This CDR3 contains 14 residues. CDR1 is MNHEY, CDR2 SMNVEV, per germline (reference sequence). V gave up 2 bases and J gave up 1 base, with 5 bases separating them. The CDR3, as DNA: TGTGCCAGCAGTTTACGGATGAACACCGGGGAGCTGTTTTTT. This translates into CASSLRMNTGELFF.

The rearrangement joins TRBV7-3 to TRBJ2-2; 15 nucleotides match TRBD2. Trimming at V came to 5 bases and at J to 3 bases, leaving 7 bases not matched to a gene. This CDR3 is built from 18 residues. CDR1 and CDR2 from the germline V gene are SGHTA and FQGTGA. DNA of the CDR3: TGTGCCAGCAGCCCCCGGACTAGCGGGAGGGTAGACACCGGGGAGCTGTTTTTT. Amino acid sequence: CASSPRTSGRVDTGELFF.

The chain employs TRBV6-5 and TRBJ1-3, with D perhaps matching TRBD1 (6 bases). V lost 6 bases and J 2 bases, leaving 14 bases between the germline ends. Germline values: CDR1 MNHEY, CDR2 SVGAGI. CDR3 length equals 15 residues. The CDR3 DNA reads TGTGCCAGCAGGGGTTGGGGGCTGACTGGAAACACCATATATTTT. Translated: CASRGWGLTGNTIYF.

The CDR3 nucleotides are TGTGCCAGCAGTGAATTTGCATCCTACGAGCAGTACTTC. Translating gives CASSEFASYEQYF. The chain employs TRBV25-1 and TRBJ2-7; D gene uncertain. V lost 1 base to trimming and J lost 1 base, with 5 bases between them. Per the germline V gene, CDR1 is MGHDK and CDR2 is SYGVNS. CDR3 length equals 13 residues.

The DNA of the CDR3 is TGTGCCAGCAGCGTAGGATTACAGGGGGCTGGTAGCACTGAAGCTTTCTTT. Its translation: CASSVGLQGAGSTEAFF. This chain links TRBV9 with TRBJ1-1; TRBD1 agrees at 9 bases. Per the germline V gene, CDR1 is SGDLS and CDR2 is YYNGEE. CDR3 length: 17 amino acids. J lost 4 bases, V lost 0 bases, and 10 bases had no gene match.

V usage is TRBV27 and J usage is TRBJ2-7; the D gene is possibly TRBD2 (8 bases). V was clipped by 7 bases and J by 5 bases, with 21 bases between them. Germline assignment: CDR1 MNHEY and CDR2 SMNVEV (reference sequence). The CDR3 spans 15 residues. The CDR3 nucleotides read TGTGCCAGCACCAGGAGGGGACTAGGGGGCCACGAGCAGTACTTC. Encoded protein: CASTRRGLGGHEQYF.

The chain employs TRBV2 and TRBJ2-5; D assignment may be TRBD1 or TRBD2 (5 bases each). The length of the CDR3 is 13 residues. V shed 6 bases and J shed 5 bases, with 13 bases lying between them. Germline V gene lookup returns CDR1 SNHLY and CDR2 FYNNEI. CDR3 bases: TGTGCCAGCAGGGTAGAGGGGATCGAGACCCAGTACTTC. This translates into CASRVEGIETQYF.

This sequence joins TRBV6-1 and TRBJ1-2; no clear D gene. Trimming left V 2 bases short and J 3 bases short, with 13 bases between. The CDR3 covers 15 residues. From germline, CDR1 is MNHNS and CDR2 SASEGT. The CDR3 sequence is CASSEPPDRHYGYTF. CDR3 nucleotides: TGTGCCAGCAGTGAACCCCCCGACCGTCACTATGGCTACACCTTC.

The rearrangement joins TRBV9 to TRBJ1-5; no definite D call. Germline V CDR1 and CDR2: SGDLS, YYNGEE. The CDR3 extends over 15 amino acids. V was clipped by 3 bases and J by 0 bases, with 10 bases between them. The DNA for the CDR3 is TGTGCCAGCAGCGCCCACGGAAATAGCAATCAGCCCCAGCATTTT. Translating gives CASSAHGNSNQPQHF.

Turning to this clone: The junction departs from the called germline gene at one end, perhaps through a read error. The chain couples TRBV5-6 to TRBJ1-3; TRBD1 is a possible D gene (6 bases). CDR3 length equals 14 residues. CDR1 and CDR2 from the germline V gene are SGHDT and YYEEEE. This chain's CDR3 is CASSLDSSGNTIYF. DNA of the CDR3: TGTGCCAGCAGTTTGGACAGCTCTGGAAACACCATATATTTT. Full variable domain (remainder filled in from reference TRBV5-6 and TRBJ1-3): DAGVTQSPTHLIKTRGQQVTLRCSPKSGHDTVSWYQQALGQGPQFIFQYYEEEERQRGNFPDRFSGHQFPNYSSELNVNALLLGDSALYLCASSLDSSGNTIYFGEGSWLTVV.

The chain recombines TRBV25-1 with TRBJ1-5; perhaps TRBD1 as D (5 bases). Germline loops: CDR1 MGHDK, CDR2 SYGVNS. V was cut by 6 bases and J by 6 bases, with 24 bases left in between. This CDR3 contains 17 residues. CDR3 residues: CASSHRMGRGFRQPQHF. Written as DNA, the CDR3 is TGTGCCAGCAGCCACAGGATGGGCCGCGGGTTTCGTCAGCCCCAGCATTTT.

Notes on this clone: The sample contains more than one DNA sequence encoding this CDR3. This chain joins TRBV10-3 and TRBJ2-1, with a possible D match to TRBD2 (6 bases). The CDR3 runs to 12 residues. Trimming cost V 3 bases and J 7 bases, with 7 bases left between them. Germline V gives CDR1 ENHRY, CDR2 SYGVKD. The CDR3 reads CAISEGGNEQFF. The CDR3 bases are TGTGCCATCAGTGAAGGAGGGAATGAGCAGTTCTTC.

The CDR3 DNA follows: TGTGCCAGCAGCGTAGTTCGGACAGGACTGTACCAAGAGACCCAGTACTTC. As protein: CASSVVRTGLYQETQYF. The chain uses TRBV9 and TRBJ2-5; 7 nucleotides align to TRBD1. Germline loops: CDR1 SGDLS, CDR2 YYNGEE. The trim removed 0 bases at V and 0 bases at J, leaving 8 bases unmatched. This CDR3 has 17 residues.

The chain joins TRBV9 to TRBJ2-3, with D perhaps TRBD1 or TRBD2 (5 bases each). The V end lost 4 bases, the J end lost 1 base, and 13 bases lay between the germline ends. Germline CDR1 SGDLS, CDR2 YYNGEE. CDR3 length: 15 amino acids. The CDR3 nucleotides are TGTGCCAGCAGCATAAACCGGGACGGCACAGATACGCAGTATTTT. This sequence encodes CASSINRDGTDTQYF.

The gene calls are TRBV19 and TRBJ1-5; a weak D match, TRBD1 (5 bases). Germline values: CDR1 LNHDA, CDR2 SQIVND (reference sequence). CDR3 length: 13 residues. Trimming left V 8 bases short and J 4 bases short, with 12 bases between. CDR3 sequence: CASGLGGNQPQHF. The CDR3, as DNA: TGTGCCAGTGGGTTGGGGGGGAATCAGCCCCAGCATTTT.

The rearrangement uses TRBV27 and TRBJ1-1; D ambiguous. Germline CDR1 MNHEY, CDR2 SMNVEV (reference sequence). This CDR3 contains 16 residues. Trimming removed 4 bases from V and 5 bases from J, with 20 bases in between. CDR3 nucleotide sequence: TGTGCCAGCAGTTGGGTTGGAGCCCGCGGTGAGACTGAAGCTTTCTTT. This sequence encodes CASSWVGARGETEAFF.

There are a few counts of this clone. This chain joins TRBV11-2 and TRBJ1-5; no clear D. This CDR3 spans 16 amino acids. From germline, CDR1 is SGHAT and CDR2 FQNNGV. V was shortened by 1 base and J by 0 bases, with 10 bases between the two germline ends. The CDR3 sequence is CASSLGGGYSNQPQHF. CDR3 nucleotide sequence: TGTGCCAGCAGCTTAGGTGGAGGATATAGCAATCAGCCCCAGCATTTT.

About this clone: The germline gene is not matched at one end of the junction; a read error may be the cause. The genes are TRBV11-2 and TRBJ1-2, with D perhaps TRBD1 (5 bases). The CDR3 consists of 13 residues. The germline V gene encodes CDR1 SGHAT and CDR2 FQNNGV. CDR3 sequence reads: CASSLGYGRDPDF. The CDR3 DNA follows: TGTGCCAGCAGCTTAGGATACGGTCGGGACCCCGACTTC.

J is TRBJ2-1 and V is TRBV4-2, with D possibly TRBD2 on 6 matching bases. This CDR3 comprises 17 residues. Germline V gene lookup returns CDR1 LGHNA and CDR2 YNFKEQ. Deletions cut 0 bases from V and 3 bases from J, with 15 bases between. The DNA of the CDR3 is TGTGCCAGCAGCCAAGAGATATGGGGGGAGGACTACAATGAGCAGTTCTTC. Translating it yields CASSQEIWGEDYNEQFF.